This T cell receptor beta chain derives from a study of cytomegalovirus exposure and HLA in healthy donors. The PCR was carried out with 60 Vbeta primers and 13 Jbeta primers. Per the study methods: Approximately 73 million unique TCR beta chains, some 11 million shared, were counted in a later analysis. Clones were sequenced by immunoSEQ multiplex PCR, and TCRdb holds only the in-frame ones, with some missing. The V and J calls and clone size come from that table; D and trimming were worked out from the DNA. The sample records 150,000 to 200,000 clones, around 75% being singletons. CDR3 length: 15 amino acids. Trimming removed 4 bases at V and 4 bases at J, with 16 bases between. Germline CDR1 reads MNHEY; CDR2 reads SMNVEV (reference sequence). Study-level results: One later analysis reportedly identified an Asian-associated ancestry cluster that showed fewer N-insertions than the approximately 700-donor mean.

This clone was observed a single time. The target antigen is unknown. Sequenced: PBMCs. The chain recombines TRBV27 with TRBJ1-2; D gene ambiguous. This TCR was recovered from a woman in her 30s in good health and CMV-seropositive. In DNA form, the CDR3 reads TGTGCCAGCAGTTCCACTAGGGAATTACTCTATGGCTACACCTTC. This codes for CASSSTRELLYGYTF.